The T cell receptor (beta chain) described here comes from a study of blood T cell repertoires in COVID-19. Study as a whole: From the United States, Italy and Spain came samples of acute and convalescent COVID-19. Nucleic acid was either cDNA or gDNA, and it came from T cells, B-cell-depleted T cells, or PBMCs.

Germline lookup yields CDR1 SQVTM and CDR2 ANQGSEA. The junction had 5 bases not matched to a gene; V was cut back by 6 bases and J by 1 base. The CDR3 is 14 residues long. Source study methods: Using reference gene primer amplification, nucleated cell counts were estimated. Profiled with immunoSEQ multiplex PCR; TCRdb holds only in-frame clones, not every one. The V and J calls and clone size were taken over from that table, and D and trimming were inferred from the DNA. Here the sample spans about 210,000 clones, over 75% being singletons. V usage is TRBV29-1 and J usage is TRBJ2-2; 7 positions match TRBD2. Material for sequencing was peripheral blood. The origin of this receptor is a woman aged 35 to 49 with acute or convalescent COVID-19. CDR3: CSVGRGRNTGELFF. The CDR3 nucleotides are TGCAGCGTGGGGCGGGGGAGGAACACCGGGGAGCTGTTTTTT.